These T cell receptor beta chains were read from a single sample in a study of fetal regulatory T cell absence and autoimmunity. Repertoires were generated with immunoSEQ multiplex PCR, while TCRdb's copy carries only in-frame clones and drops some. The sample gives around 100,000 clones, roughly 78% of which show up once; roughly 2% is in the top ten. Sequenced sample: pancreas tissue. These receptors were collected from a male donor with IPEX syndrome. CDR3s include the opening cysteine and the closing phenylalanine or tryptophan. D genes are given only for firm matches. Rows give clone size only sometimes, using once, few, many, or a class for an expanded clone.

TRBJ1-2,TRBV30,13,-,-,CAWSGWAPAGYTF,TGTGCCTGGAGCGGGTGGGCTCCCGCTGGCTACACCTTC
TRBJ1-6,TRBV25-1,14,few,-,CASSVFESNSPLHF,TGTGCCAGCAGTGTCTTTGAGTCGAATTCACCCCTCCACTTT
TRBJ2-5,TRBV6-5,15,-,-,CASSYSNMDIEAQYF,TGTGCCAGCAGTTACTCGAATATGGACATCGAGGCCCAGTACTTC
TRBJ2-3,TRBV7-2,14,-,TRBD2,CASSLGTSRNTQYF,TGTGCCAGCAGCTTAGGGACTAGCCGAAATACGCAGTATTTT
TRBJ1-1,TRBV30,14,once,-,CAWSVRRLTAAAFF,TGTGCCTGGAGTGTACGAAGATTGACGGCCGCAGCTTTCTTT
TRBJ1-2,TRBV2,14,-,-,CASSELPGMGGYTF,TGTGCCAGCAGTGAATTGCCCGGGATGGGGGGCTACACCTTC
TRBJ2-5,TRBV18,13,-,-,CASSPEGEETQYF,TGTGCCAGCTCACCCGAAGGGGAGGAGACCCAGTACTTC
TRBJ1-2,TRBV29-1,12,-,TRBD1,CSIGQENYGYTF,TGCAGCATCGGACAGGAGAACTATGGCTACACCTTC
TRBJ2-6,TRBV9,16,-,TRBD1,CASGGQASSGANVLTF,TGTGCCAGCGGAGGACAGGCCAGCTCTGGGGCCAACGTCCTGACTTTC
TRBJ2-1,TRBV11-2,13,-,-,CASSLVSANEQFF,TGTGCCAGCAGCTTAGTTTCCGCAAATGAGCAGTTCTTC
TRBJ1-2,TRBV4-3,15,once,TRBD1,CASSAGTGGVYGYTF,TGCGCCAGCAGCGCCGGGACAGGGGGGGTCTATGGCTACACCTTC
TRBJ1-1,TRBV18,14,once,-,CASFTGKMNTEAFF,TGTGCCAGCTTTACCGGGAAAATGAACACTGAAGCTTTCTTT
TRBJ2-7,TRBV7-9,14,-,TRBD1,CASSSGQTNYEQYF,TGTGCCAGCAGCTCGGGACAGACGAACTACGAGCAGTACTTC
TRBJ2-7,TRBV7-2,15,-,TRBD2,CASSFPGLAAYEQYF,TGTGCCAGCAGCTTCCCGGGACTAGCGGCCTACGAGCAGTACTTC
TRBJ2-7,TRBV9,15,-,TRBD1,CASSPTWTGNYEQYF,TGTGCCAGCAGTCCCACCTGGACAGGGAACTACGAGCAGTACTTC
TRBJ1-2,TRBV6-6,14,few,-,CASSYSSREYGYTF,TGTGCCAGCAGTTACTCGAGCAGGGAGTATGGCTACACCTTC
TRBJ1-2,TRBV11-2,11,-,-,CASSRAGGYTF,TGTGCCAGCAGCCGTGCTGGTGGCTACACCTTC
TRBJ2-7,TRBV7-2,15,-,-,CASSWSGGASYEQYF,TGTGCCAGCAGCTGGTCTGGCGGGGCCTCCTACGAGCAGTACTTC
TRBJ1-1,TRBV9,15,-,-,CASSLTTHMNTEAFF,TGTGCCAGCAGCCTGACGACACACATGAACACTGAAGCTTTCTTT
TRBJ1-5,TRBV5-6,16,-,TRBD1,CASSSGTGAGNQPQHF,TGTGCCAGCAGCTCCGGGACAGGGGCAGGCAATCAGCCCCAGCATTTT
TRBJ2-7,TRBV19,14,-,-,CASSRRDEGYEQYF,TGTGCCAGTAGTCGGCGGGACGAGGGCTACGAGCAGTACTTC
TRBJ1-1,TRBV11-2,14,-,TRBD1,CASSFRGLNTEAFF,TGTGCCAGCAGCTTCAGGGGGCTGAACACTGAAGCTTTCTTT
TRBJ2-7,TRBV2,14,-,TRBD1,CASRRTGVPYEQYF,TGTGCCAGCAGACGGACAGGGGTCCCCTACGAGCAGTACTTC
TRBJ2-7,TRBV7-2,13,-,TRBD1,CASSRTGRYEQYF,TGTGCCAGCAGCAGGACAGGGCGATACGAGCAGTACTTC
TRBJ2-3,TRBV29-1,11,-,-,CSVESSDTQYF,TGCAGCGTTGAATCCAGCGATACGCAGTATTTT
TRBJ1-1,TRBV7-2,14,-,-,CASSSQIQGTEAFF,TGTGCCAGCAGCTCACAAATACAGGGAACTGAAGCTTTCTTT
TRBJ2-6,TRBV5-1,18,-,-,CASSLEGRGAAGANVLTF,TGCGCCAGCAGCTTGGAAGGCAGGGGGGCGGCTGGGGCCAACGTCCTGACTTTC
TRBJ1-1,TRBV7-2,17,few,TRBD1,CASSLLPLTGVDTEAFF,TGTGCCAGCAGCTTACTCCCTCTGACAGGGGTAGACACTGAAGCTTTCTTT
TRBJ2-1,TRBV6-5,16,-,-,CASSYSGWRSYNEQFF,TGTGCCAGCAGTTACTCTGGTTGGCGCTCCTACAATGAGCAGTTCTTC
TRBJ2-7,TRBV10-3,16,-,TRBD2,CAISQPGTSGGAEQYF,TGTGCCATCAGTCAACCCGGGACTAGCGGGGGGGCCGAGCAGTACTTC
TRBJ1-2,TRBV2,13,-,-,CASSENTFDGYTF,TGTGCCAGCAGTGAGAACACATTTGACGGCTACACCTTC
TRBJ2-1,TRBV11-3,15,few,-,CASSSYRVSYNEQFF,TGTGCCAGCAGCTCCTACAGGGTTTCCTACAATGAGCAGTTCTTC
TRBJ2-2,TRBV11-2,16,-,-,CASSPRGRGVTGELFF,TGTGCCAGCAGCCCACGTGGCAGGGGGGTCACCGGGGAGCTGTTTTTT
TRBJ2-7,TRBV5-6,15,few,-,CASSLAWDGTYEQYF,TGTGCCAGCAGCTTGGCATGGGACGGAACCTACGAGCAGTACTTC
TRBJ2-2,TRBV18,14,few,-,CASSPDREYGELFF,TGTGCCAGCTCACCGGACCGAGAGTACGGGGAGCTGTTTTTT
TRBJ2-2,TRBV7-7,14,-,TRBD1,CASSRDRGTGELFF,TGTGCTAGCAGCCGGGACAGGGGCACCGGGGAGCTGTTTTTT
TRBJ2-7,TRBV19,15,-,TRBD2,CASSVIGGSGYEQYF,TGTGCCAGTAGTGTAATCGGCGGGAGTGGCTACGAGCAGTACTTC
TRBJ2-1,TRBV11-2,14,-,-,CASSLVGSYNEQFF,TGTGCCAGCAGCTTAGTTGGCTCCTACAATGAGCAGTTCTTC
TRBJ2-7,TRBV7-9,14,-,TRBD2,CASSLASGSGEQYF,TGTGCCAGCAGCTTAGCCAGCGGGAGTGGAGAGCAGTACTTC
TRBJ2-7,TRBV5-4,15,-,-,CASSRGTSLSYEQYF,TGTGCCAGCAGCCGGGGGACTTCCCTCTCCTACGAGCAGTACTTC
TRBJ2-3,TRBV11-3,13,-,-,CASSLDSTDTQYF,TGTGCCAGCAGCTTAGACAGCACAGATACGCAGTATTTT
TRBJ2-7,TRBV6-5,14,-,TRBD2,CASSPLAGVGEQYF,TGTGCCAGCAGCCCACTAGCGGGGGTGGGGGAGCAGTACTTC
TRBJ2-7,TRBV2,13,-,-,CASSEALGNEQYF,TGTGCCAGCAGTGAAGCGCTGGGGAACGAGCAGTACTTC
TRBJ2-5,TRBV6-1,16,few,TRBD2,CASSEEGTSTQETQYF,TGTGCCAGCAGTGAAGAGGGGACTAGCACCCAAGAGACCCAGTACTTC